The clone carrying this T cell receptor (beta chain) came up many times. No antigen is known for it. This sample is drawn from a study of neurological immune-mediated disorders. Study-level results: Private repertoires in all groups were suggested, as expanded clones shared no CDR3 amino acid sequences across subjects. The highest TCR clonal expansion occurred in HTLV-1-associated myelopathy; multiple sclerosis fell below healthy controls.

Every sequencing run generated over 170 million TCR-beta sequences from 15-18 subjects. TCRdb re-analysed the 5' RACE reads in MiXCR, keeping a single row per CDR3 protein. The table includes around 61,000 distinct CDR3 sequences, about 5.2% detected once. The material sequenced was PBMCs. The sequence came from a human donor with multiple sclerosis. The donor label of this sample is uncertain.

For the CDR3, the DNA is TGCGCCAGCAGTCCGAATACAGGGACCTCTGGAAACACCATATATTTT. Translated: CASSPNTGTSGNTIYF. The chain carries TRBV5-1 and TRBJ1-3; a weak D match, TRBD1 (6 bases). The CDR3 is made up of 16 amino acids. Trimming cost V 5 bases and J 0 bases, with 15 bases left between them. Germline V gene lookup returns CDR1 SGHRS and CDR2 YFSETQ. Together with reference TRBV5-1 and TRBJ1-3, the CDR3 gives the full variable domain: KAGVTQTPRYLIKTRGQQVTLSCSPISGHRSVSWYQQTPGQGLQFLFEYFSETQRNKGNFPGRFSGRQFSNSRSEMNVSTLELGDSALYLCASSPNTGTSGNTIYFGEGSWLTVV.